The rows below give T cell receptor beta chains drawn from one sample of a study of identical twins. TCRdb called the 5' RACE reads again in MiXCR, with one record for every CDR3 protein. The data show roughly 250,000 distinct CDR3 sequences, 7.5% seen once. The sample also formed part of further work on yellow fever vaccine responses in identical twins.

The sample was CD8+ T cells sorted from blood. Receptors were obtained from a woman under 30 in good health. Each CDR3 is given with its conserved first and last residue. Fields, in order: clone size, D gene, J gene, V gene, CDR3 protein, CDR3 DNA. D genes are given only for firm matches. Rows give clone size only sometimes, using once, few, many, or a class for an expanded clone.

>few|.|TRBJ2-3|TRBV9
CASSVGIHTQYF
TGTGCCAGCAGCGTAGGTATTCATACGCAGTATTTT
>.|.|TRBJ1-3|TRBV4-1
CASSQAERASSGNTIYF
TGCGCCAGCAGCCAAGCCGAACGGGCCTCCTCTGGAAACACCATATATTTT
>many|TRBD1|TRBJ1-1|TRBV5-1
CASSLAGTGGTEAFF
TGCGCCAGCAGCTTGGCCGGGACAGGGGGTACTGAAGCTTTCTTT
>.|.|TRBJ2-6|TRBV5-1
CASSDTVYSGANVLTF
TGCGCCAGCAGCGACACAGTCTACTCTGGGGCCAACGTCCTGACTTTC
>few|TRBD2|TRBJ2-5|TRBV10-3
CAIFSGSRGETQYF
TGTGCCATCTTCAGCGGGAGTAGAGGAGAGACCCAGTACTTC
>many|TRBD1|TRBJ2-3|TRBV28
CAIPGQSTDTQYF
TGTGCCATCCCGGGACAGAGCACAGATACGCAGTATTTT
>.|TRBD1|TRBJ2-1|TRBV6-5
CASSSTGGLHNEQFF
TGTGCCAGCAGTTCGACAGGGGGTCTTCACAATGAGCAGTTCTTC
>many|.|TRBJ2-2|TRBV7-9
CASSSTSTGELFF
TGTGCCAGCAGCTCGACTAGCACCGGGGAGCTGTTTTTT
>many|.|TRBJ2-1|TRBV29-1
CSVNGGEIYNEQFF
TGCAGCGTGAACGGGGGAGAAATCTACAATGAGCAGTTCTTC
>few|TRBD2|TRBJ2-1|TRBV6-4
CASSDSASGYNEQFF
TGTGCCAGCAGTGACTCGGCTAGCGGTTACAATGAGCAGTTCTTC
>.|.|TRBJ2-3|TRBV7-9
CASPEGQEQFSTDTQYF
TGTGCCAGCCCCGAGGGGCAAGAGCAGTTTAGCACAGATACGCAGTATTTT
>many|.|TRBJ2-1|TRBV5-6
CASSLGLPPYNEQFF
TGTGCCAGCAGCTTGGGACTCCCTCCTTACAATGAGCAGTTCTTC
>few|.|TRBJ2-1|TRBV7-9
CASSADPSEQFF
TGTGCCAGCAGCGCGGATCCCAGTGAGCAGTTCTTC
>.|TRBD2|TRBJ2-2|TRBV3-1
CASSQEVPSGTYTGELFF
TGTGCCAGCAGCCAAGAGGTCCCTAGCGGGACGTACACCGGGGAGCTGTTTTTT
>many|.|TRBJ2-1|TRBV7-2
CASSPRAAGSYNEQFF
TGTGCCAGCAGCCCCCGGGCGGCGGGCTCCTACAATGAGCAGTTCTTC
>many|TRBD1|TRBJ2-7|TRBV7-9
CASRPGTGAYEQYF
TGTGCCAGCAGACCAGGGACAGGGGCCTACGAGCAGTACTTC
>few|.|TRBJ2-1|TRBV20-1
CSARAIENSSYNEQFF
TGCAGTGCTAGAGCGATAGAGAATAGCTCCTACAATGAGCAGTTCTTC
>many|.|TRBJ2-2|TRBV21-1
CASSKVRGTSGRCDGELFF
TGTGCCAGCAGCAAAGTCCGGGGGACTAGCGGGAGGTGTGACGGGGAGCTGTTTTTT
>few|TRBD2|TRBJ2-1|TRBV13
CASSRSSAGLTHNEQFF
TGTGCCAGCAGCAGGTCCTCCGCGGGACTAACCCACAATGAGCAGTTCTTC
>many|.|TRBJ1-1|TRBV4-1
CASRHGQMNTEAFF
TGCGCCAGCAGACACGGTCAAATGAACACTGAAGCTTTCTTT
>few|.|TRBJ2-1|TRBV5-1
CASSLVLANEQFF
TGCGCCAGCAGCTTGGTTCTGGCCAATGAGCAGTTCTTC
>few|.|TRBJ2-1|TRBV5-1
CASSSGNRDVDEQFF
TGCGCCAGCAGCTCTGGGAACCGGGACGTCGATGAGCAGTTCTTC
>.|.|TRBJ2-7|TRBV5-6
CASSLLLDSYEQYF
TGTGCCAGCAGCTTGTTATTAGACTCCTACGAGCAGTACTTC